This passage covers 2 T cell receptor beta chains from one sample sequenced in a study of T cell responses to AZD1222 COVID-19 vaccine. Method: immunoSEQ multiplex PCR; TCRdb's copy keeps in-frame clones and lacks some. The sample consists of 150,000 to 200,000 clones, more than 85% of them appearing once. The starting material was peripheral blood, obtained 28 days after the second AZD1222 dose. The receptors were sampled from an adult who received the AZD1222 COVID-19 vaccine.

The chain uses TRBV27 and TRBJ2-2; 13 nucleotides align to TRBD2. Germline loops: CDR1 MNHEY, CDR2 SMNVEV (reference sequence). Trimming removed 3 bases from V and 5 bases from J; junction bases left unmatched: 6. This CDR3 is built from 17 residues. The CDR3 DNA follows: TGTGCCAGCAGTTTCATACTAGCGGGAGGGCCGACCGGGGAGCTGTTTTTT. Residues: CASSFILAGGPTGELFF.

The V call is TRBV4-3, the J call TRBJ1-1; no clear D gene. The CDR3 is 12 residues long. Trimming stripped 1 base from V and 2 bases from J, with 2 bases between. Per the germline V gene, CDR1 is LGHNA and CDR2 is YSLEER. The CDR3 nucleotides are TGCGCCAGCAGCCAAGCTAACACTGAAGCTTTCTTT. This encodes CASSQANTEAFF.